This T cell receptor (beta chain) came from a study of blood T cell repertoires in COVID-19. Clones were sequenced by immunoSEQ multiplex PCR, and TCRdb holds only the in-frame ones, with some missing. The sample has about 92,000 clones, roughly 89% seen once. This clone has only a few counts. There are 15 residues in the CDR3. V was clipped by 1 base and J by 7 bases; unmatched bases: 6. CDR1 and CDR2 (germline): SGHKS, YYEKEE (reference sequence). The origin of this receptor is a woman aged 55-69 years with COVID-19, enrolled during active disease. Sample: peripheral blood. The chain has TRBV5-5 and TRBJ1-4; 8 positions match TRBD1. The CDR3 spells CASSLLTGASEKLFF. The CDR3 nucleotides read TGTGCCAGCAGCTTGTTGACAGGGGCAAGTGAAAAACTGTTTTTT.